What follows are 17 T cell receptor beta chains derived from one specimen sequenced in a study of CD8+CD57+ T cells in acquired aplastic anemia. Template material for TCR beta VDJ and CDR3 profiling consisted of genomic DNA. TCRdb redid the calling of the reads with MiXCR, one entry per CDR3 protein. The sample comprises fewer than 200,000 distinct CDR3 sequences, 35% to 55% of which are singletons, and 1.1% rests with the top ten. The sequencing input was sorted CD4+, CD8+, or CD8+CD57+ T cells (not recorded which) from PBMCs. The receptors stem from a human donor in good health.

A few counts support this clonotype. The V and J genes are TRBV10-2 and TRBJ1-6; 7 bases line up with TRBD1. CDR1 and CDR2 (germline): WSHSY, SAAADI. J lost 10 bases, V lost 3 bases, and 3 bases had no gene match. This CDR3 spans 13 amino acids. The CDR3, as DNA: TGCGCCAGCAGTGACCAGGGGGGATCACCCCTCCACTTT. It is translated as CASSDQGGSPLHF.

Ten or more counts support this clonotype. This rearrangement joins TRBV12-3 or TRBV12-4 to TRBJ2-7; D is possibly TRBD1 (6 bases). The length of the CDR3 is 14 residues. With 6 bases removed from V and 5 bases from J, the gap between germline ends came to 17 bases. The DNA of the CDR3 is TGTGCCAGCAGATTCGGGACAAGAGTTGACGAGCAGTACTTC. Encoded protein: CASRFGTRVDEQYF.

With regard to this clonotype: Without the conserved terminal phenylalanine or tryptophan, this CDR3 likely stems from a read error. The V gene is TRBV15, the J gene TRBJ2-7; tentative D call: TRBD2 (6 bases). V lost 2 bases to trimming and J lost 4 bases, with 18 bases between them. CDR3 length equals 16 residues. CDR1 and CDR2 (germline): LNHNV, YYDKDF (reference sequence). The CDR3 reads CATSRLRAGNFYEQYS. CDR3 bases: TGTGCCACCAGCAGACTAAGGGCGGGAAACTTTTACGAGCAGTACTCC.

In its sample, this clonotype was seen many times. The chain joins TRBV7-2 to TRBJ2-1; 7 nucleotides line up with TRBD1. The CDR3 covers 13 residues. CDR1 and CDR2 (germline): SGHTA, FQGNSA. Trimming removed 6 bases from V and 9 bases from J; junction bases left unmatched: 8. CDR3 DNA: TGTGCCAGCAGAGGACAGGTTAAGGTTGAGCAGTTCTTC. Protein product: CASRGQVKVEQFF.

V and J are TRBV10-3 and TRBJ2-7, with 11 bases fitting TRBD2. Trimming at V came to 5 bases and at J to 4 bases, leaving 4 bases not matched to a gene. The CDR3 length is 14 residues. Germline values: CDR1 ENHRY, CDR2 SYGVKD. In nucleotides, the CDR3 is TGTGCCATCAGTCAACTAGCGGGGGATTACGAGCAGTACTTC. This encodes CAISQLAGDYEQYF.

The chain has TRBV5-1 and TRBJ1-4; D possibly corresponds to TRBD1 (6 bases). This CDR3 is built from 15 residues. V was pared by 2 bases and J by 3 bases, with 11 bases between. Germline V lookup: CDR1 SGHRS, CDR2 YFSETQ. CDR3 sequence: CASSLLQGPNEKLFF. CDR3 nucleotides: TGCGCCAGCAGCTTACTCCAGGGGCCTAATGAAAAACTGTTTTTT. Complete variable domain (other parts from reference TRBV5-1 and TRBJ1-4): KAGVTQTPRYLIKTRGQQVTLSCSPISGHRSVSWYQQTPGQGLQFLFEYFSETQRNKGNFPGRFSGRQFSNSRSEMNVSTLELGDSALYLCASSLLQGPNEKLFFGSGTQLSVL.

This chain joins TRBV2 and TRBJ2-3; D is perhaps TRBD2 (7 bases). With 3 bases removed from V and 0 bases from J, the gap between germline ends came to 10 bases. This CDR3 spans 15 amino acids. Germline CDR1 is SNHLY and CDR2 is FYNNEI. The CDR3 DNA reads as TGTGCCAGCAGTGAGGGGGGGGCTAGCACAGATACGCAGTATTTT. It encodes CASSEGGASTDTQYF.

For this clonotype: The junction and the germline gene differ at one end; a read error may be behind it. The CDR3 DNA reads TGCGCCAGCACGGGCACAGGGACATATGGCTACACCTTC. As protein: CASTGTGTYGYTF. This sequence joins TRBV2 and TRBJ1-2; tentative D call: TRBD1 (6 bases). This CDR3 is built from 13 residues. From germline, CDR1 is SNHLY and CDR2 FYNNEI.

This clonotype was detected many times. The chain has TRBV7-7 and TRBJ2-7, with D unresolved. V was clipped by 5 bases and J by 5 bases, with 16 bases between them. CDR3 length: 14 residues. Germline V lookup: CDR1 SSHAT, CDR2 FNYEAQ (reference sequence). CDR3 loop: CASSARTPRDEQYF. The CDR3 DNA follows: TGTGCCAGCAGCGCCCGGACCCCTCGGGACGAGCAGTACTTC.

This clonotype came up a few times. The chain carries TRBV7-9 and TRBJ1-6, with a tentative D call TRBD1 (6 bases). This CDR3 contains 17 residues. V lost 4 bases to trimming and J lost 10 bases, with 23 bases between them. CDR1 SEHNR and CDR2 FQNEAQ come from the germline V gene (reference sequence). CDR3 DNA: TGTGCCAGCAGCTCTGTGGCACAGGGCCGCATTCGGTCACCCCTCCACTTT. This gives the protein CASSSVAQGRIRSPLHF.

The sample holds many counts of this clonotype. J is TRBJ1-3 and V is TRBV7-3; no definite D call. The CDR3 spans 15 residues. Germline assignment: CDR1 SGHTA and CDR2 FQGTGA. V was trimmed by 1 base and J by 2 bases, leaving 9 bases between them. The CDR3 protein is CASSLNRAPGNTIYF. The CDR3 DNA reads as TGTGCCAGCAGCTTAAATAGGGCCCCTGGAAACACCATATATTTT.

Ten or more counts support this clonotype. V usage is TRBV2 and J usage is TRBJ2-5; perhaps TRBD1 as D (5 bases). The length of the CDR3 is 15 residues. The germline gives CDR1 SNHLY, CDR2 FYNNEI. The germline V and J ends were trimmed by 8 bases and 3 bases, with 19 bases remaining between them. This CDR3 reads CASDLDRKTKETQYF. CDR3 DNA sequence: TGTGCCAGCGACCTCGACAGAAAAACTAAAGAGACCCAGTACTTC.

The chain has TRBV7-2 and TRBJ2-7, with 7 bases identical to TRBD1. With the DNA end fitting TRBJ2-1 better, the J assignment may be wrong. The CDR3 sequence is 13 residues long. Germline V gives CDR1 SGHTA, CDR2 FQGNSA. The CDR3 sequence is CASSLTGIREQFF. The CDR3 DNA reads TGTGCCAGCAGCTTGACAGGGATCAGGGAGCAGTTCTTC.

This clonotype counts as medium-sized. The chain links TRBV10-3 to TRBJ1-6, with a possible D match to TRBD1 (5 bases). V was clipped by 4 bases and J by 10 bases, with 14 bases between them. This CDR3 comprises 14 residues. The germline CDR1 and CDR2 sequences are ENHRY and SYGVKD. The CDR3 coding sequence is TGTGCCATCAGTGCTGGGGGAGAAAAGTCACCCCTCCACTTT. Encoded protein: CAISAGGEKSPLHF.

This clonotype was counted a few times. This chain connects TRBV7-9 to TRBJ2-2; D may match TRBD1 or TRBD2 (6 bases each). The CDR3 has 17 residues. Germline CDR1 is SEHNR and CDR2 is FQNEAQ (reference sequence). V was clipped by 5 bases and J by 4 bases, with 20 bases between them. The CDR3 DNA follows: TGTGCCAGCAGCCCCGAAGGGGGGCTTCGGGGCACCGGGGAGCTGTTTTTT. Its translation is CASSPEGGLRGTGELFF.

The gene calls are TRBV30 and TRBJ1-6, with unresolved D. The CDR3 loop spans 11 amino acids. V was pared by 1 base and J by 8 bases, with 3 bases between. Germline-derived CDR1 and CDR2 are GTSNPN and SVGIG (reference sequence). The CDR3 sequence is CAWSEDSPLHF. DNA for the CDR3: TGTGCCTGGAGTGAGGATTCACCCCTCCACTTT.

This clonotype has at least ten counts. The chain carries TRBV11-2 and TRBJ1-1; a possible D gene is TRBD1 (5 bases). The CDR3 has 11 amino acids. Per the germline V gene, CDR1 is SGHAT and CDR2 is FQNNGV. V was clipped by 4 bases and J by 10 bases, with 10 bases between them. CDR3 amino acids: CASSSGSSAFF. DNA of the CDR3: TGTGCCAGCAGCTCAGGGAGTTCAGCTTTCTTT. Together with reference TRBV11-2 and TRBJ1-1, the CDR3 gives the full variable domain: EAGVAQSPRYKIIEKRQSVAFWCNPISGHATLYWYQQILGQGPKLLIQFQNNGVVDDSQLPKDRFSAERLKGVDSTLKIQPAKLEDSAVYLCASSSGSSAFFGQGTRLTVV.